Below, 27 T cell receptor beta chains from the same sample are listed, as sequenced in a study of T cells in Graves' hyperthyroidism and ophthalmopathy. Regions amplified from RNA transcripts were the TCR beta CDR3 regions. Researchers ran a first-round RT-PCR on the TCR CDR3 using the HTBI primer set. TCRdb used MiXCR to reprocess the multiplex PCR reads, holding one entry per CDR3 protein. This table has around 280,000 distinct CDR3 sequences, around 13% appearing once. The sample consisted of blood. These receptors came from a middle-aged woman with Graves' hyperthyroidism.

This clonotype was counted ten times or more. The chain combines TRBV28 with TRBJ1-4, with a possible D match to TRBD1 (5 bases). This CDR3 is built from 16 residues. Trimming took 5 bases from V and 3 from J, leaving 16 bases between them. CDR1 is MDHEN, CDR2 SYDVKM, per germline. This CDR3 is CASSGGRAGANEKLFF. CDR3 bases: TGTGCCAGCAGTGGGGGGAGGGCTGGAGCTAATGAAAAACTGTTTTTT.

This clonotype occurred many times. The CDR3 reads CASSLTGGEPQHF. CDR3 bases: TGTGCCAGCTCACTGACAGGGGGCGAGCCCCAGCATTTT. The chain employs TRBV18 and TRBJ1-5; 10 positions match TRBD1. This CDR3 contains 13 residues. J lost 8 bases, V lost 4 bases, and 2 bases had no gene match. Per the germline V gene, CDR1 is KGHSH and CDR2 is LQKENI.

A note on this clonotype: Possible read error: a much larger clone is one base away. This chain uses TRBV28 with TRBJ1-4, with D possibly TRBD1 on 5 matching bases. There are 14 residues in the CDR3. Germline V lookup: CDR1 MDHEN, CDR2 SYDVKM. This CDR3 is CASSLGGRDEKLVF. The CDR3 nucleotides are TGTGCCAGCAGTTTAGGGGGTCGCGATGAAAAACTGGTTTTT.

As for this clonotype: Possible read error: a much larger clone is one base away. The CDR3 protein is CASSDGGGDNQPQHF. CDR3 in DNA: TGTGCCAGCAGTGACGGAGGGGGCGACAATCAGCCCCAGCATTTT. The chain carries TRBV2 and TRBJ1-5; 7 bases align to TRBD1. The CDR3 has 15 amino acids. Trimming removed 3 bases from V and 3 bases from J; junction bases left unmatched: 5. From germline, CDR1 is SNHLY and CDR2 FYNNEI.

CDR3 coding DNA: TGTGCCAGCAGCTGGACTGAAAGCACCGGGGAGCTGTTTTTT. Its translation is CASSWTESTGELFF. This chain connects TRBV6-1 to TRBJ2-2; tentative D call: TRBD2 (5 bases). CDR3 size: 14 residues. V was shortened by 6 bases and J by 4 bases, with 12 bases between the two germline ends. The germline CDR1 and CDR2 sequences are MNHNS and SASEGT.

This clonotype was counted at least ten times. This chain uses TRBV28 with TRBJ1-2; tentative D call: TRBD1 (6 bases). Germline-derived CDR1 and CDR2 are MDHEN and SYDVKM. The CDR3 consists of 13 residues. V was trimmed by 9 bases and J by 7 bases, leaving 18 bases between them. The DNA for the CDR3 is TGTGCCAGACAGGACAGAATCTATGGTGGCTACACCTTC. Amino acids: CARQDRIYGGYTF.

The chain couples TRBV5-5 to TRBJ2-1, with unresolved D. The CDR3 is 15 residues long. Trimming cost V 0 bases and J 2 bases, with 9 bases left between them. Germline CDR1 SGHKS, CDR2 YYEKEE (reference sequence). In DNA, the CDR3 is TGTGCCAGCAGCTTGGTTAGGATTACCTACAATGAGCAGTTCTTC. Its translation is CASSLVRITYNEQFF.

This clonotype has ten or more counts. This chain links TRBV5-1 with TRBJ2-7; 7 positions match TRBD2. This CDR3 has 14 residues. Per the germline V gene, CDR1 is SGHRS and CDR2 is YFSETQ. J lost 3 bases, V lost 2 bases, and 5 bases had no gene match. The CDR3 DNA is TGCGCCAGCAGCTTTGGGGGGGAAGGCTACGAGCAGTACTTC. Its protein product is CASSFGGEGYEQYF. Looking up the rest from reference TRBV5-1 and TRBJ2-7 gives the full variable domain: KAGVTQTPRYLIKTRGQQVTLSCSPISGHRSVSWYQQTPGQGLQFLFEYFSETQRNKGNFPGRFSGRQFSNSRSEMNVSTLELGDSALYLCASSFGGEGYEQYFGPGTRLTVT.

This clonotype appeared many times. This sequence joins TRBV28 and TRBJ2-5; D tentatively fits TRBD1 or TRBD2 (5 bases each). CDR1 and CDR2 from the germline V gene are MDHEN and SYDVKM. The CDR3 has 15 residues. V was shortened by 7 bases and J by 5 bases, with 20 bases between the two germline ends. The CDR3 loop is CASKLLAHGAETQYF. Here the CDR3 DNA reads TGTGCCAGCAAGCTTTTAGCGCATGGGGCGGAGACCCAGTACTTC.

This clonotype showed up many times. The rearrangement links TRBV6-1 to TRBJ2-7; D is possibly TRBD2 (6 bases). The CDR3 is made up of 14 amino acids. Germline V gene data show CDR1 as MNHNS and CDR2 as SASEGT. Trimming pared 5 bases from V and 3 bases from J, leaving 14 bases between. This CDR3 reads CASSPLRRDYEQYF. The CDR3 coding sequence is TGTGCCAGCAGTCCCCTTCGGCGGGACTACGAGCAGTACTTC.

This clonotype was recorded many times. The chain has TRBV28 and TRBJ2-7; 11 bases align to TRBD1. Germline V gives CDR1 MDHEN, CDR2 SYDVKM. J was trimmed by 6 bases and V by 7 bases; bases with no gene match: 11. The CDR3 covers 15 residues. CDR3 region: CASTPRDRGVGEQYF. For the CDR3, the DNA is TGTGCCAGCACCCCCCGGGACAGGGGGGTCGGCGAGCAGTACTTC. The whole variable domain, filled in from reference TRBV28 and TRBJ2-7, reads DVKVTQSSRYLVKRTGEKVFLECVQDMDHENMFWYRQDPGLGLRLIYFSYDVKMKEKGDIPEGYSVSREKKERFSLILESASTNQTSMYLCASTPRDRGVGEQYFGPGTRLTVT.

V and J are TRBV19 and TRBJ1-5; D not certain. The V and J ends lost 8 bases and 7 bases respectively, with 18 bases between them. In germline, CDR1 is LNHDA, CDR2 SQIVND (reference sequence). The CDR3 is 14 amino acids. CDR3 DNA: TGTGCCAGTCAGCCTCAAGGGTTGGGCCAGCCCCAGCATTTT. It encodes CASQPQGLGQPQHF.

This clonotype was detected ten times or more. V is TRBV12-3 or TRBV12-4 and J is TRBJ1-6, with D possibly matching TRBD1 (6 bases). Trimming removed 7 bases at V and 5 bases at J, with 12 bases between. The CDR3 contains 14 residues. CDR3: CASIGDTHNSPLHF. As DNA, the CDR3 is TGTGCCAGCATCGGGGACACCCATAATTCACCCCTCCACTTT.

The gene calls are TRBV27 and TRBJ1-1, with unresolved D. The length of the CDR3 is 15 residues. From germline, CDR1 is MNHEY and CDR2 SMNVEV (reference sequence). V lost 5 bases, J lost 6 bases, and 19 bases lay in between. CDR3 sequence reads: CASSRTPDQVAEAFF. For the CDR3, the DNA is TGTGCCAGCAGTCGAACCCCGGACCAAGTTGCTGAAGCTTTCTTT.

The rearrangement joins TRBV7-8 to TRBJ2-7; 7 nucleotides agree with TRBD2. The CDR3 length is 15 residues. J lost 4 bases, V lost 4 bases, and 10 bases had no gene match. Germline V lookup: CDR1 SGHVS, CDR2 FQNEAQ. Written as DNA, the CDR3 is TGTGCCAGCAGCTCCCTGCGGGAGCGCCCTTACGAGCAGTACTTC. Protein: CASSSLRERPYEQYF.

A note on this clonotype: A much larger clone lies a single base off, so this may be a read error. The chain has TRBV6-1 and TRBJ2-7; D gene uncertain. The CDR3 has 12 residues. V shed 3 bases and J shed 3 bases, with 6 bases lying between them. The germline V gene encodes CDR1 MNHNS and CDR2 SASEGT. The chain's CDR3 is CASSETNYEQYF. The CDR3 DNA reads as TGTGCCAGCAGTGAGACGAACTACGAGCAGTACTTC.

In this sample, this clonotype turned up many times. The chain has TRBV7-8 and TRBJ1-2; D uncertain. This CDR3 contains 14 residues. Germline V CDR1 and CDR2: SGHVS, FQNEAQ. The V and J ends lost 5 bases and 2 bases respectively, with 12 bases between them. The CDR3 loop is CASSRIDGNYGYTF. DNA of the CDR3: TGTGCCAGCAGCCGTATAGACGGGAACTATGGCTACACCTTC.

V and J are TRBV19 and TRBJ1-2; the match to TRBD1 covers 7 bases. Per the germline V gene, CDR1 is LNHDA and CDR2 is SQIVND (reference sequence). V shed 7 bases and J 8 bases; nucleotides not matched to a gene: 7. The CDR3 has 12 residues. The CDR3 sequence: CASKQGNLGYTF. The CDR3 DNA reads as TGTGCCAGTAAACAGGGGAATCTCGGCTACACCTTC.

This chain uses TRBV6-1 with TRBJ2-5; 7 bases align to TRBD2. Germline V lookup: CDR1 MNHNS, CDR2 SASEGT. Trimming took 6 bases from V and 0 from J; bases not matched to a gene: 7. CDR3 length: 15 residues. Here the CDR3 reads CASRRNSGNQETQYF. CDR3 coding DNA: TGTGCCAGCAGGAGGAACAGCGGGAACCAAGAGACCCAGTACTTC.

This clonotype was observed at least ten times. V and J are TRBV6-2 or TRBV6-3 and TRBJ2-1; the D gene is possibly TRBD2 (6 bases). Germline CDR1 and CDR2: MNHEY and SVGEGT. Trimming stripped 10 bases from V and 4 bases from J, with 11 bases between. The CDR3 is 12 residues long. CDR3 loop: CATVDYYNEQFF. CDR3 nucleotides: TGTGCCACCGTGGACTATTACAATGAGCAGTTCTTC.

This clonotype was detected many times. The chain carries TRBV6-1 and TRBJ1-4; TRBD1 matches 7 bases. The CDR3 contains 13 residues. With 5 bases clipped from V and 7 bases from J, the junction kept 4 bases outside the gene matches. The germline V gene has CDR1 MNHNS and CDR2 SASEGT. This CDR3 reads CASSFRDSEKLFF. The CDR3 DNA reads TGTGCCAGCAGTTTCCGGGACAGTGAAAAACTGTTTTTT.

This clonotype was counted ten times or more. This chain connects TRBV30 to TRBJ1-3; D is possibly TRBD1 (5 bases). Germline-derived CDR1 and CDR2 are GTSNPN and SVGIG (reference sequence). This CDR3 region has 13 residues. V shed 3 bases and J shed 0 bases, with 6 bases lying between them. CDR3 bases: TGTGCCTGGAGGACAGTCTCTGGAAACACCATATATTTT. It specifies CAWRTVSGNTIYF. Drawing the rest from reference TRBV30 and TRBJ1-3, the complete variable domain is SQTIHQWPATLVQPVGSPLSLECTVEGTSNPNLYWYRQAAGRGLQLLFYSVGIGQISSEVPQNLSASRPQDRQFILSSKKLLLSDSGFYLCAWRTVSGNTIYFGEGSWLTVV.

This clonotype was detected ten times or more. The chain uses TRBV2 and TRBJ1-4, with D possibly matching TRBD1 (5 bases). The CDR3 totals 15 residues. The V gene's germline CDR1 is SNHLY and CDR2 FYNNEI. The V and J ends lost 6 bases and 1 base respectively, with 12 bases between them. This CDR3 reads CASRQGDRTNEKLFF. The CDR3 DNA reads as TGTGCCAGCAGGCAAGGGGATCGAACTAATGAAAAACTGTTTTTT. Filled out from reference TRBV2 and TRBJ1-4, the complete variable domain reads EPEVTQTPSHQVTQMGQEVILRCVPISNHLYFYWYRQILGQKVEFLVSFYNNEISEKSEIFDDQFSVERPDGSNFTLKIRSTKLEDSAMYFCASRQGDRTNEKLFFGSGTQLSVL.

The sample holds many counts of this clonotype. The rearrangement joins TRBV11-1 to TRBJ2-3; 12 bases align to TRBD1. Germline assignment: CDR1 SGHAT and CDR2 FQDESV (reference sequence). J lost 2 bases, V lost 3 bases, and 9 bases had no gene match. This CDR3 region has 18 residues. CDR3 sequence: CASSLVGQGAILTDTQYF. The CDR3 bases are TGTGCCAGCAGCTTGGTGGGACAGGGGGCGATCCTCACAGATACGCAGTATTTT.

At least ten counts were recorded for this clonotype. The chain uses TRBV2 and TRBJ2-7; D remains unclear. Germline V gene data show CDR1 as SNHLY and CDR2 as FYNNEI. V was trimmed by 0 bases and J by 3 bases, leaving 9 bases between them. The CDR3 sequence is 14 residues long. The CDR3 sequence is CASSEARLLYEQYF. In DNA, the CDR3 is TGTGCCAGCAGTGAAGCACGGTTGCTCTACGAGCAGTACTTC.

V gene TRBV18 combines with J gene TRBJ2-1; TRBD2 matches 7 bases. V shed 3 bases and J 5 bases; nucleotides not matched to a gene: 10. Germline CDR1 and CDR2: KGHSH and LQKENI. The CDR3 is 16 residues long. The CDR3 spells CASSPFPRTRNNEQFF. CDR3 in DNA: TGTGCCAGCTCACCCTTCCCTCGGACTAGGAACAATGAGCAGTTCTTC.

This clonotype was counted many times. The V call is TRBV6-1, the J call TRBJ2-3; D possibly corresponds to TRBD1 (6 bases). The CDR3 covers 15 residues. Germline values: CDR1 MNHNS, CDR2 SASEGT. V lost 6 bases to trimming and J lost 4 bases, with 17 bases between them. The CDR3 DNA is TGTGCCAGCAGCCACGGTGCCAGGGGAGCAGATACGCAGTATTTT. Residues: CASSHGARGADTQYF.